The rows below give T cell receptor beta chains drawn from one sample of a study of T cell changes during pregnancy in multiple sclerosis. The table came from immunoSEQ multiplex PCR; TCRdb's copy has only in-frame clones and leaves some out. The sample lists tens of thousands of clones; around 93% were seen once. Sequencing was performed on peripheral blood, taken after pregnancy. The source is a female donor with multiple sclerosis, enrolled in a pregnancy study. CDR3s include the opening cysteine and the closing phenylalanine or tryptophan. Fields, in order: CDR3 protein, CDR3 DNA, J gene, clone size, D gene, V gene. D genes are given only for firm matches. Some rows mark clone size as missing; the rest say once, few, many or name a class of expanded clone.

CDR3: CASSRLAGGLNEQFF; DNA: TGTGCCAGCAGCCGACTAGCGGGGGGGCTTAATGAGCAGTTCTTC; J: TRBJ2-1; size: .; D: TRBD2; V: TRBV27
CDR3: CASSLSGGQETQYF; DNA: TGTGCCAGCAGCTTGTCGGGGGGACAAGAGACCCAGTACTTC; J: TRBJ2-5; size: .; D: TRBD2; V: TRBV5-6
CDR3: CASSVEGFSGNTIYF; DNA: TGTGCCAGCAGCGTAGAGGGGTTCTCTGGAAACACCATATATTTT; J: TRBJ1-3; size: .; D: .; V: TRBV9
CDR3: CASGQLRRVGEQYF; DNA: TGTGCCAGCGGCCAACTTCGGAGGGTGGGCGAGCAGTACTTC; J: TRBJ2-7; size: .; D: .; V: TRBV27
CDR3: CASSLYYSPLHF; DNA: TGTGCCAGCAGCCTCTATTATTCACCCCTCCACTTT; J: TRBJ1-6; size: .; D: .; V: TRBV7-2
CDR3: CASLGLAGVGEQFF; DNA: TGTGCCAGCCTTGGACTAGCGGGGGTTGGTGAGCAGTTCTTC; J: TRBJ2-1; size: once; D: TRBD2; V: TRBV6-6
CDR3: CAISGAGTSGGTSYNEQFF; DNA: TGTGCCATCAGTGGAGCGGGAACCAGCGGGGGCACTTCCTACAATGAGCAGTTCTTC; J: TRBJ2-1; size: .; D: TRBD2; V: TRBV10-3
CDR3: CASTPLGGTGETQYF; DNA: TGTGCCAGCACCCCTCTTGGCGGGACGGGAGAGACCCAGTACTTC; J: TRBJ2-5; size: .; D: .; V: TRBV7-9
CDR3: CASSESARETNYGYTF; DNA: TGCGCCAGCAGTGAGTCCGCGAGGGAAACTAACTATGGCTACACCTTC; J: TRBJ1-2; size: .; D: .; V: TRBV10-1
CDR3: CASSRMPGTGKNTEAFF; DNA: TGTGCCAGCAGCCGCATGCCCGGGACAGGGAAGAACACTGAAGCTTTCTTT; J: TRBJ1-1; size: once; D: TRBD1; V: TRBV14
CDR3: CASSPTLPIPGTGPYF; DNA: TGTGCCAGCAGTCCGACATTACCCATACCCGGGACAGGGCCGTACTTC; J: TRBJ2-7; size: few; D: TRBD1; V: TRBV5-5
CDR3: CASSWTGGNQPQHF; DNA: TGTGCCAGTAGCTGGACAGGGGGCAATCAGCCCCAGCATTTT; J: TRBJ1-5; size: .; D: TRBD1; V: TRBV19
CDR3: CASSDSRDTGELFF; DNA: TGTGCCAGCAGTGACTCGAGGGACACCGGGGAGCTGTTTTTT; J: TRBJ2-2; size: medium-sized; D: .; V: TRBV6-4
CDR3: CASSVGSGYTF; DNA: TGTGCCAGCAGCGTGGGAAGCGGCTACACCTTC; J: TRBJ1-2; size: .; D: .; V: TRBV5-8
CDR3: CASSDSAGGNNEQFF; DNA: TGTGCCAGCAGTGACTCCGCCGGGGGGAACAATGAGCAGTTCTTC; J: TRBJ2-1; size: few; D: TRBD2; V: TRBV6-4
CDR3: CASTGETVTNYGYTF; DNA: TGTGCCAGCACTGGTGAGACAGTTACTAACTATGGCTACACCTTC; J: TRBJ1-2; size: .; D: .; V: TRBV2
CDR3: CASSPRTAYTGELFF; DNA: TGTGCCAGCAGCCCCCGGACAGCGTACACCGGGGAGCTGTTTTTT; J: TRBJ2-2; size: .; D: .; V: TRBV7-2
CDR3: CASSPSWDSIQYF; DNA: TGTGCCAGCAGCCCCTCATGGGACAGCATTCAGTACTTC; J: TRBJ2-4; size: .; D: TRBD1; V: TRBV11-1
CDR3: CASSQARGSGYTF; DNA: TGTGCCAGCAGCCAGGCCAGGGGTTCCGGCTACACCTTC; J: TRBJ1-2; size: once; D: .; V: TRBV7-6
CDR3: CASSVDGGNQPQHF; DNA: TGTGCCAGCAGCGTAGATGGAGGTAATCAGCCCCAGCATTTT; J: TRBJ1-5; size: .; D: .; V: TRBV9
CDR3: CASSRGEEIVTPDTQYF; DNA: TGTGCCAGCAGTCGAGGGGAGGAAATAGTGACGCCAGATACGCAGTATTTT; J: TRBJ2-3; size: .; D: .; V: TRBV6-7
CDR3: CASSFTGTTYYNEQFF; DNA: TGCGCCAGCAGCTTTACCGGGACTACCTACTACAATGAGCAGTTCTTC; J: TRBJ2-1; size: .; D: TRBD2; V: TRBV5-1
CDR3: CASSVGGRSEAFF; DNA: TGTGCCAGCAGCGTTGGGGGGAGGTCGGAAGCTTTCTTT; J: TRBJ1-1; size: .; D: .; V: TRBV11-3
CDR3: CASTASGVSTDTQYF; DNA: TGTGCCAGCACCGCGTCGGGGGTTAGCACAGATACGCAGTATTTT; J: TRBJ2-3; size: .; D: .; V: TRBV7-3
CDR3: CASSLVAGVNTEAFF; DNA: TGTGCCAGCAGCTTAGTTGCCGGAGTGAACACTGAAGCTTTCTTT; J: TRBJ1-1; size: .; D: .; V: TRBV7-6
CDR3: CASIAGWNTGELFF; DNA: TGTGCCAGCATCGCAGGGTGGAACACCGGGGAGCTGTTTTTT; J: TRBJ2-2; size: .; D: .; V: TRBV5-6
CDR3: CASRSGGNYEQYF; DNA: TGTGCCAGCAGAAGCGGGGGGAACTACGAGCAGTACTTC; J: TRBJ2-7; size: .; D: TRBD2; V: TRBV4-2
CDR3: CASSSVTGGWQPNTEAFF; DNA: TGTGCCAGCAGCTCGGTGACAGGCGGTTGGCAACCGAACACTGAAGCTTTCTTT; J: TRBJ1-1; size: .; D: .; V: TRBV11-2
CDR3: CAIRLDGGVNTEAFF; DNA: TGTGCCATCAGGCTAGACGGGGGGGTGAACACTGAAGCTTTCTTT; J: TRBJ1-1; size: .; D: .; V: TRBV10-3
CDR3: CASSLEPGGNREQYF; DNA: TGTGCCAGCAGCTTAGAGCCAGGGGGAAATCGGGAGCAGTACTTC; J: TRBJ2-7; size: .; D: TRBD1; V: TRBV11-2
CDR3: CASSLTGVGGSEKLFF; DNA: TGTGCCAGCAGCCTTACTGGGGTCGGAGGTAGTGAAAAACTGTTTTTT; J: TRBJ1-4; size: .; D: .; V: TRBV7-2
CDR3: CASSLSLASGAYGYTF; DNA: TGTGCCAGCAGCTTATCCTTGGCATCAGGGGCCTATGGCTACACCTTC; J: TRBJ1-2; size: .; D: .; V: TRBV7-6
CDR3: CASSLAVPGTVLSYEQYF; DNA: TGTGCCAGCAGCTTAGCGGTCCCCGGGACAGTTTTATCCTACGAGCAGTACTTC; J: TRBJ2-7; size: .; D: TRBD1; V: TRBV7-2
CDR3: CAVQGTYGYTF; DNA: TGTGCCGTCCAGGGGACCTATGGCTACACCTTC; J: TRBJ1-2; size: .; D: .; V: TRBV6-5
CDR3: CATSRGMNTEAFF; DNA: TGTGCCACCAGTCGGGGGATGAACACTGAAGCTTTCTTT; J: TRBJ1-1; size: .; D: .; V: TRBV15
CDR3: CAWSVQWQRGFANTEAFF; DNA: TGTGCCTGGAGTGTACAATGGCAGAGGGGGTTTGCGAACACTGAAGCTTTCTTT; J: TRBJ1-1; size: .; D: .; V: TRBV30